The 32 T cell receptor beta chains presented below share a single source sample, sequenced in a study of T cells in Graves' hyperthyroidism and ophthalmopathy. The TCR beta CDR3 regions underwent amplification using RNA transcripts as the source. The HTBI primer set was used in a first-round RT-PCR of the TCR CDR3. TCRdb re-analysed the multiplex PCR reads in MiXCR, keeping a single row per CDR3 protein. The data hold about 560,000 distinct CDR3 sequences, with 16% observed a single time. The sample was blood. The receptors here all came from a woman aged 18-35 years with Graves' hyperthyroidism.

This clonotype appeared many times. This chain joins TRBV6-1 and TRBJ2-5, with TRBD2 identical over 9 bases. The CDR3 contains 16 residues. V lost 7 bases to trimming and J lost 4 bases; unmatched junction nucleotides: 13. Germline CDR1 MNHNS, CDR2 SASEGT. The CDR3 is CASNLIASGEGETQYF. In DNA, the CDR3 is TGTGCCAGCAATCTCATAGCTAGCGGGGAGGGAGAGACCCAGTACTTC.

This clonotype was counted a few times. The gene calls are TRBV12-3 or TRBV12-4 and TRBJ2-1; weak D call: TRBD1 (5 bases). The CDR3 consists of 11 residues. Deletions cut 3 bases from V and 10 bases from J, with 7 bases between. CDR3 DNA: TGTGCCAGCAGTTTTCAGGGCGAGCAGTTCTTC. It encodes CASSFQGEQFF.

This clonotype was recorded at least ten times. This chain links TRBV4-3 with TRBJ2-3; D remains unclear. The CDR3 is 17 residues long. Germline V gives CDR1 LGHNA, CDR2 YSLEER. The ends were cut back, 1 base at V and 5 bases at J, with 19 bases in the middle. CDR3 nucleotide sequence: TGCGCCAGCAGCCAAGGTCTGGACCCTGGAAGGGTAGATACGCAGTATTTT. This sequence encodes CASSQGLDPGRVDTQYF.

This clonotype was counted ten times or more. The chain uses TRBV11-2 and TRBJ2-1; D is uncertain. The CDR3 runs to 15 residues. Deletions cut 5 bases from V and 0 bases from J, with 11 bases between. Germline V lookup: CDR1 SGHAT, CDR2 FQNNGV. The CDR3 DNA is TGTGCCAGCAGCAAGGAGTCGAGCTCCTACAATGAGCAGTTCTTC. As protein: CASSKESSSYNEQFF.

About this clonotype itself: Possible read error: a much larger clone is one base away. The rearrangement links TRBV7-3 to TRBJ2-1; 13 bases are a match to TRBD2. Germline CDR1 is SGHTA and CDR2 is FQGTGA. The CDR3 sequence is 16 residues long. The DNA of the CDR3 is TGTGCCAGCAGCTGGACTAGCGGGGGCCCTTACAATGAGCGGTTCTTC. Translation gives CASSWTSGGPYNERFF.

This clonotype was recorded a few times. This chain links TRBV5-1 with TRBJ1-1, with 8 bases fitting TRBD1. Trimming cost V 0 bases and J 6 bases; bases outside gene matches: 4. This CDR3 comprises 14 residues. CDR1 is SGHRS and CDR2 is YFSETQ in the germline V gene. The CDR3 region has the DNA TGCGCCAGCAGCTTGGCGGCAGGGGGCCCTGAAGCTTTCTTT. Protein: CASSLAAGGPEAFF.

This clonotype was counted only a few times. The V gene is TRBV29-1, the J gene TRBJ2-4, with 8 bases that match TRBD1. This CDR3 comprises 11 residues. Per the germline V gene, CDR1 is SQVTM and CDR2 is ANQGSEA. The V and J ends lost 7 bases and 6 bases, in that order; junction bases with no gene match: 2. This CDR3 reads CSAGQGNIQYF. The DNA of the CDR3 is TGCAGCGCCGGACAGGGAAACATTCAGTACTTC.

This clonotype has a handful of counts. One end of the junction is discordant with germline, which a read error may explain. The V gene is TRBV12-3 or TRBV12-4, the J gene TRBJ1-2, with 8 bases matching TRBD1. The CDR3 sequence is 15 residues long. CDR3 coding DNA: TGTGCCCGCAGTTTCCAAGGACAGGGCAGCTATGGCTACACCTTC. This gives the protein CARSFQGQGSYGYTF.

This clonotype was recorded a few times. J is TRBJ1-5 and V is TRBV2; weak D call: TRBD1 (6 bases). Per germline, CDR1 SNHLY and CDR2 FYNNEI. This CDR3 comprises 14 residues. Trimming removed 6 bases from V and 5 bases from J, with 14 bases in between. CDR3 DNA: TGTGCCAGCAGCTATGGACAGATAGATCAGCCCCAGCATTTT. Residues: CASSYGQIDQPQHF.

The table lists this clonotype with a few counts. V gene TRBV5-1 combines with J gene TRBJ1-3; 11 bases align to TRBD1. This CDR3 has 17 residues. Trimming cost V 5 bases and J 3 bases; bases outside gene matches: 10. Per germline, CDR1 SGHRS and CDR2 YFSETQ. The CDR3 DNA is TGCGCCAGCAGTCAAGACCTCGGGACAGGGGGTGGAAACACCATATATTTT. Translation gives CASSQDLGTGGGNTIYF.

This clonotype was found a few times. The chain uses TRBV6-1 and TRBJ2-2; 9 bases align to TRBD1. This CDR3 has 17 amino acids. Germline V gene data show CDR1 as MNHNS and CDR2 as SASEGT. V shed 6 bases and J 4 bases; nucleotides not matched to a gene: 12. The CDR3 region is CASRTAYRGRGTGELFF. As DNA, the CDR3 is TGTGCCAGCAGGACCGCCTACAGGGGGCGCGGCACCGGGGAGCTGTTTTTT.

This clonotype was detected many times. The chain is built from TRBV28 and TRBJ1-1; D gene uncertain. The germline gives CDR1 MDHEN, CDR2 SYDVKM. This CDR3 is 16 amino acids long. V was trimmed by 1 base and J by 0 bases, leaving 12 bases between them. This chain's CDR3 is CASSLLRQQLNTEAFF. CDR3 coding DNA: TGTGCCAGCAGTTTATTAAGGCAGCAGTTGAACACTGAAGCTTTCTTT.

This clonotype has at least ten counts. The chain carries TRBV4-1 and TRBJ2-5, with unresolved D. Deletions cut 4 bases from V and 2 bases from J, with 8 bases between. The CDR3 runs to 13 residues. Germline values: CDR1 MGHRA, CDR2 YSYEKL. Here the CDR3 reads CASSRTTQETQYF. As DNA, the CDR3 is TGCGCCAGCAGCCGAACTACTCAAGAGACCCAGTACTTC.

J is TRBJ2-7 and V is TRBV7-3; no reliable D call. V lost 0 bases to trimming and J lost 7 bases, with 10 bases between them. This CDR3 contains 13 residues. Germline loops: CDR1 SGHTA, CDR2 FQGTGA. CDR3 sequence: CASSLTGNGEQYF. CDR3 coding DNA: TGTGCCAGCAGCTTAACGGGGAATGGAGAGCAGTACTTC.

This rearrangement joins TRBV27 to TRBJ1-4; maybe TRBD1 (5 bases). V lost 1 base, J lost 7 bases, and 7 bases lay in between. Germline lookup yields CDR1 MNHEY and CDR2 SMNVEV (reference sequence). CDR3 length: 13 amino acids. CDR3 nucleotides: TGTGCCAGCAGTTTATTTAGGGGTGAAAAACTGTTTTTT. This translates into CASSLFRGEKLFF.

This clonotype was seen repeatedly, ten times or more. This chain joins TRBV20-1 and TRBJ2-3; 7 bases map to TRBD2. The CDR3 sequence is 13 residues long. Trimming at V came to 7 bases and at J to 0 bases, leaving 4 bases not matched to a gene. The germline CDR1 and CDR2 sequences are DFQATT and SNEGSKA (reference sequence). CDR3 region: CSGWRGSTDTQYF. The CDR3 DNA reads TGCAGTGGTTGGCGGGGGAGCACAGATACGCAGTATTTT.

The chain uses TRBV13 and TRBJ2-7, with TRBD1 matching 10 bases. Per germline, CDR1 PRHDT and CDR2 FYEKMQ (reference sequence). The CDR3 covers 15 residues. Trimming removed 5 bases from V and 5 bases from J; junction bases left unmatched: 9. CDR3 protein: CASSDGQGDFHEQYF. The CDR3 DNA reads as TGTGCCAGCAGCGACGGACAGGGGGATTTCCACGAGCAGTACTTC.

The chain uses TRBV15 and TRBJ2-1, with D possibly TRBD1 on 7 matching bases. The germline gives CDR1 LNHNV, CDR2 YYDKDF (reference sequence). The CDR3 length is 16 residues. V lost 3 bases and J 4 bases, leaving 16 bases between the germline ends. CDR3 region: CATSSLGGTDYNEQFF. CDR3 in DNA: TGTGCCACCAGCAGCCTTGGGGGGACAGATTACAATGAGCAGTTCTTC. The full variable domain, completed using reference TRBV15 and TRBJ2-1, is DAMVIQNPRYQVTQFGKPVTLSCSQTLNHNVMYWYQQKSSQAPKLLFHYYDKDFNNEADTPDNFQSRRPNTSFCFLDIRSPGLGDTAMYLCATSSLGGTDYNEQFFGPGTRLTVL.

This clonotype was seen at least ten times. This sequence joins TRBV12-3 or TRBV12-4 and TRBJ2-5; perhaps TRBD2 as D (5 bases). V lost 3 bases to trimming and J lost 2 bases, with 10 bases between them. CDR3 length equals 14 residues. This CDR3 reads CASSFERSQETQYF. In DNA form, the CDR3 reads TGTGCCAGCAGTTTTGAGCGGTCTCAAGAGACCCAGTACTTC.

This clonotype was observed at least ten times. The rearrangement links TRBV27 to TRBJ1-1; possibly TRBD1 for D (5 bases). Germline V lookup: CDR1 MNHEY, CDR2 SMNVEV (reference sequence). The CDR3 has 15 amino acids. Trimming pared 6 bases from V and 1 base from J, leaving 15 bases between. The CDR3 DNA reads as TGTGCCAGCAGCCCTCGGGGGGTGACGAACACTGAAGCTTTCTTT. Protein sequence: CASSPRGVTNTEAFF.

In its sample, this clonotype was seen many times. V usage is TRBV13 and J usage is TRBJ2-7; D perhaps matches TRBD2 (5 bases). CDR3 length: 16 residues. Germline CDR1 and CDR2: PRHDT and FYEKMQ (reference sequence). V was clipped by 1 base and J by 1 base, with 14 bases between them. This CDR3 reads CASSLVGVGLSYEQYF. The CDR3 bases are TGTGCCAGCAGCTTAGTCGGGGTAGGACTTTCCTACGAGCAGTACTTC.

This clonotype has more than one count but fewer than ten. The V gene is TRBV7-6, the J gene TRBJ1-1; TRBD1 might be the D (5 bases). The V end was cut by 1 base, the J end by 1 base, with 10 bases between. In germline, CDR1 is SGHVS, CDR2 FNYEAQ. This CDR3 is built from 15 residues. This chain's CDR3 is CASSLVRQKNTEAFF. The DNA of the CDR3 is TGTGCCAGCAGCTTAGTACGACAGAAGAACACTGAAGCTTTCTTT.

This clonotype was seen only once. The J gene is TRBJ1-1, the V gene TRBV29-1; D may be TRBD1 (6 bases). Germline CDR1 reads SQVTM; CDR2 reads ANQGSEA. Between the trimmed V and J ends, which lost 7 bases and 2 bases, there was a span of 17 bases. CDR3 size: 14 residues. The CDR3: CSGYEGGVNTEAFF. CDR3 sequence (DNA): TGCAGCGGATACGAAGGGGGGGTCAACACTGAAGCTTTCTTT.

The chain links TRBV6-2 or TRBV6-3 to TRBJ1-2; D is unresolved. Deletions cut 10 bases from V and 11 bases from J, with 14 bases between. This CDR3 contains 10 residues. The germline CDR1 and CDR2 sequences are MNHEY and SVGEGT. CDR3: CATSTESYTF. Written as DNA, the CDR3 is TGTGCCACGTCGACCGAGTCGTACACCTTC.

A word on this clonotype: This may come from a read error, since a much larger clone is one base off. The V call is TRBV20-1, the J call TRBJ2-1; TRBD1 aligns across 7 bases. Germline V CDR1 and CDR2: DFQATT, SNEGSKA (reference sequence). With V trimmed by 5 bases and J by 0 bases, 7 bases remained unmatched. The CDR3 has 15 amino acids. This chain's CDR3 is CSAGVWDSSYNEQFF. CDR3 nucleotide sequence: TGCAGTGCTGGAGTTTGGGACAGCTCCTACAATGAGCAGTTCTTC.

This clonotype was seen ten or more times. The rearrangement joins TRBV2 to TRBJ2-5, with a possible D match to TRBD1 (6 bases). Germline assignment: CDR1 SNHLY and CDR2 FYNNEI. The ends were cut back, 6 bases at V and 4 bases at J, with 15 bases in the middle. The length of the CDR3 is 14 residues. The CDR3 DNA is TGTGCCAGCAGGGAAAAAACAGGGCGAGAGACCCAGTACTTC. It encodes CASREKTGRETQYF.

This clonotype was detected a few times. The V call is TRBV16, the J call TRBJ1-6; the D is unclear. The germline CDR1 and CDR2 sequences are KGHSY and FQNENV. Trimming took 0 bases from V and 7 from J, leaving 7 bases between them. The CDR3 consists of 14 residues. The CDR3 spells CASSQSVGNSPLHF. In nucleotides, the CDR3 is TGTGCCAGCAGCCAATCCGTAGGGAATTCACCCCTCCACTTT. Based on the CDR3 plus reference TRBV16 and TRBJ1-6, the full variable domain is GEEVAQTPKHLVRGEGQKAKLYCAPIKGHSYVFWYQQVLKNEFKFLISFQNENVFDETGMPKERFSAKCLPNSPCSLEIQATKLEDSAVYFCASSQSVGNSPLHFGNGTRLTVT.

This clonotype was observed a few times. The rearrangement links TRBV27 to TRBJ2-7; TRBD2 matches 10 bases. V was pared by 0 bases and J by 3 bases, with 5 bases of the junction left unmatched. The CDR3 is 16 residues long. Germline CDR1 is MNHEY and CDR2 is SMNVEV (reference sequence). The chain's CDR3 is CASSLSYPSGSYEQYF. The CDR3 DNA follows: TGTGCCAGCAGTTTATCGTACCCTAGCGGGAGCTACGAGCAGTACTTC.

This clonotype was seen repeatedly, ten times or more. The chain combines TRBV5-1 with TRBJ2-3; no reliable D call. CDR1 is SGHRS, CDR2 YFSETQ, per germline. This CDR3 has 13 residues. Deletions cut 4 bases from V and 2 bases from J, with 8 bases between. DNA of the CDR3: TGCGCCAGCAGCCCGGTTAACACAGATACGCAGTATTTT. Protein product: CASSPVNTDTQYF.

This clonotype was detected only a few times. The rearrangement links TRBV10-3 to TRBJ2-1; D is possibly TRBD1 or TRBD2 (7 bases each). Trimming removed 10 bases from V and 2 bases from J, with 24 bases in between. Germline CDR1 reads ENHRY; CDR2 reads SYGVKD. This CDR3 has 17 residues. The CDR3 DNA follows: TGTGCCACACAAGGGGCTAGCGGCGACAGGGCCTACAATGAGCAGTTCTTC. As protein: CATQGASGDRAYNEQFF.

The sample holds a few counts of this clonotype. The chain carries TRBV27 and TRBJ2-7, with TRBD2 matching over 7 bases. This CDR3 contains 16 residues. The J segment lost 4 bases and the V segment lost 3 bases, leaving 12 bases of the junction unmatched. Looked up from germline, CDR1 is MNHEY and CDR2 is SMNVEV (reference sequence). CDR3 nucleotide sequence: TGTGCCAGCAGTTTTTCGGCGTTCCGGGGAGGGTACGAGCAGTACTTC. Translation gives CASSFSAFRGGYEQYF.

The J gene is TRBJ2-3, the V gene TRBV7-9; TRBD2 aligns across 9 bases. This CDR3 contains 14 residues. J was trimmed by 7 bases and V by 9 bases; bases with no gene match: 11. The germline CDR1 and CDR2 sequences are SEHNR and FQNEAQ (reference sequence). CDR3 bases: TGTGCCAGTCGTAGCGGGGGCGCGGTGTATACGCAGTATTTT. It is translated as CASRSGGAVYTQYF. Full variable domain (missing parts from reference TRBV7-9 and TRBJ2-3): DTGVSQNPRHKITKRGQNVTFRCDPISEHNRLYWYRQTLGQGPEFLTYFQNEAQLEKSRLLSDRFSAERPKGSFSTLEIQRTEQGDSAMYLCASRSGGAVYTQYFGPGTRLTVL.